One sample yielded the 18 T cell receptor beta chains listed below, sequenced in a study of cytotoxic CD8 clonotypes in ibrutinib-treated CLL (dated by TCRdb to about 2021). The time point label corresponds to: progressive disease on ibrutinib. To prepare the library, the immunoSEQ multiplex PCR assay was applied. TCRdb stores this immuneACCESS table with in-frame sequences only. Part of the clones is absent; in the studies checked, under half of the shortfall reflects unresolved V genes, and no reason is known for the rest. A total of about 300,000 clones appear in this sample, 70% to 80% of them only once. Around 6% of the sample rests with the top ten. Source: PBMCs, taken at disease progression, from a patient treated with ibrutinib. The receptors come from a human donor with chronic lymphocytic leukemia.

This CDR3 reads CASSYKTGSLFF. The CDR3 DNA is TGTGCCAGCAGCTATAAGACAGGTTCCCTGTTTTTT. The gene calls are TRBV9 and TRBJ2-2; D might be TRBD1 (6 bases). Germline V lookup: CDR1 SGDLS, CDR2 YYNGEE. The CDR3 is made up of 12 amino acids. The V end lost 4 bases, the J end lost 14 bases, and 15 bases lay between the germline ends.

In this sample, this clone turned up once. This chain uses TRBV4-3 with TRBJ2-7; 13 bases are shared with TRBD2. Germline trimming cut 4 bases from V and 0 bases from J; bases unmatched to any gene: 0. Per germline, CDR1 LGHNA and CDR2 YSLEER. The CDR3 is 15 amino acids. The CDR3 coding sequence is TGCGCCAGCAGCCGGACTAGCGGGAGCTCCTACGAGCAGTACTTC. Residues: CASSRTSGSSYEQYF.

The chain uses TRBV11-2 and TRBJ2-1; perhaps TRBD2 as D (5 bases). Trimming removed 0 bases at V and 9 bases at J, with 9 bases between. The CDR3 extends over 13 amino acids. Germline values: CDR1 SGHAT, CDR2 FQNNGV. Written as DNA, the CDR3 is TGTGCCAGCAGCTTAGATCGGGGTAGTGAGCAGTTCTTC. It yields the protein CASSLDRGSEQFF.

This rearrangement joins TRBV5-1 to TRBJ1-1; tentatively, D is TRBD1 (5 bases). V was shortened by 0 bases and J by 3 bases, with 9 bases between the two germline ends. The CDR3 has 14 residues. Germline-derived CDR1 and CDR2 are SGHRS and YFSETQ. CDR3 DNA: TGCGCCAGCAGCTTGGAGGGGTGGGACACTGAAGCTTTCTTT. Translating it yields CASSLEGWDTEAFF. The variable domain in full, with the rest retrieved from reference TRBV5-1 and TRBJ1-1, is KAGVTQTPRYLIKTRGQQVTLSCSPISGHRSVSWYQQTPGQGLQFLFEYFSETQRNKGNFPGRFSGRQFSNSRSEMNVSTLELGDSALYLCASSLEGWDTEAFFGQGTRLTVV.

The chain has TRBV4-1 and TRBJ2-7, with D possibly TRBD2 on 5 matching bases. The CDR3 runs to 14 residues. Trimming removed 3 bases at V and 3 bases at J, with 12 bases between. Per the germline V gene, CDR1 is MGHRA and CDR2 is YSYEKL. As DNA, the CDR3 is TGCGCCAGCAGCCAGCCGGGAAAAAACTACGAGCAGTACTTC. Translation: CASSQPGKNYEQYF.

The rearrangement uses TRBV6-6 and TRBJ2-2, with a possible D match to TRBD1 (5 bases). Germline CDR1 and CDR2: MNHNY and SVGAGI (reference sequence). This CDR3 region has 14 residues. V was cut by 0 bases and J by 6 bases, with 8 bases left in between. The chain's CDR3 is CASSYSSGSGELFF. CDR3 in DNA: TGTGCCAGCAGTTACTCCTCAGGGTCCGGGGAGCTGTTTTTT.

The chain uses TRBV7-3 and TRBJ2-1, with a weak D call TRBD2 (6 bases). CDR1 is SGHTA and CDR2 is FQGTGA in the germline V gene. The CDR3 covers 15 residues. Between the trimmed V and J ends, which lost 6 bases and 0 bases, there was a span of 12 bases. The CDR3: CASSLRDSSYNEQFF. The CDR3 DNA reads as TGTGCCAGCAGTCTACGGGACTCCTCCTACAATGAGCAGTTCTTC.

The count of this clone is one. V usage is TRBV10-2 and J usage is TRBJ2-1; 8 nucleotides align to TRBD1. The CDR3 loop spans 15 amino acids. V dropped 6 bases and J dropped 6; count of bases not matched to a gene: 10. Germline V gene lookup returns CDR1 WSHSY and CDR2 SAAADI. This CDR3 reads CASRSTGDRGNEQFF. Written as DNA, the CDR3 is TGCGCCAGCAGATCGACAGGGGACCGCGGCAATGAGCAGTTCTTC.

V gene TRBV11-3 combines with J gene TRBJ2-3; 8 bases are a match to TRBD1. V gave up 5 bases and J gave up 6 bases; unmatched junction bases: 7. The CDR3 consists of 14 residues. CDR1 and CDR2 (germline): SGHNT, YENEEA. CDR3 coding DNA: TGTGCCAGCAGCGCCGGGACAGGTTTCGATACGCAGTATTTT. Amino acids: CASSAGTGFDTQYF.

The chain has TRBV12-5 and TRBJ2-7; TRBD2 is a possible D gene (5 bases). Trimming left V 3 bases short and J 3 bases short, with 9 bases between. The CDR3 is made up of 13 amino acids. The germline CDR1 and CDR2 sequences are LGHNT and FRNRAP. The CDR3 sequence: CASGFGGGYEQYF. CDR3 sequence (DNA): TGTGCTAGTGGTTTTGGCGGAGGCTACGAGCAGTACTTC.

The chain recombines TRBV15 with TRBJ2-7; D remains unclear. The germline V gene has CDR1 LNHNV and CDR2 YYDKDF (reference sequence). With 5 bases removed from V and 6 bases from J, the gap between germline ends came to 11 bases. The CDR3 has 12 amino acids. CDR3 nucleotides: TGTGCCACCAGCCCCCGCCCGGGCGAGCAGTACTTC. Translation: CATSPRPGEQYF.

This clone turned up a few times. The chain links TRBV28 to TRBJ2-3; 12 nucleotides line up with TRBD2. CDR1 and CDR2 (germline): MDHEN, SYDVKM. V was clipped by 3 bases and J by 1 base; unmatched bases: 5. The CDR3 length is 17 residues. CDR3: CASSFRGLAGRTDTQYF. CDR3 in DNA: TGTGCCAGCAGTTTTCGGGGACTAGCGGGCCGCACAGATACGCAGTATTTT.

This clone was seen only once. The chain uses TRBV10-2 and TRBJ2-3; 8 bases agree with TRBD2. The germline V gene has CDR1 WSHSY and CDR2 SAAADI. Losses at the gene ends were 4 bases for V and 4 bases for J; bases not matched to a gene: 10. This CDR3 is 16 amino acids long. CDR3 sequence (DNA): TGCGCCAGCAGTGGGACAGCGGGAGTCAGCCCAGATACGCAGTATTTT. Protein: CASSGTAGVSPDTQYF.

In nucleotides, the CDR3 is TGTGCCAGCAGCTTAGTGATACCTCCTGAGGAGCAGTACTTC. Translation gives CASSLVIPPEEQYF. This rearrangement joins TRBV5-5 to TRBJ2-7; D ambiguous. The germline V and J ends were trimmed by 2 bases and 7 bases, with 16 bases remaining between them. Germline V gene data show CDR1 as SGHKS and CDR2 as YYEKEE (reference sequence). The CDR3 is 14 residues long.

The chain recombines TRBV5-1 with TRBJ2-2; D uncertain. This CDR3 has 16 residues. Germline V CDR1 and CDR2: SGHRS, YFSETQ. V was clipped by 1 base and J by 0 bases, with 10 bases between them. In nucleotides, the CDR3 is TGCGCCAGCAGCTTGATACTAACCTCGAACACCGGGGAGCTGTTTTTT. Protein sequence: CASSLILTSNTGELFF.

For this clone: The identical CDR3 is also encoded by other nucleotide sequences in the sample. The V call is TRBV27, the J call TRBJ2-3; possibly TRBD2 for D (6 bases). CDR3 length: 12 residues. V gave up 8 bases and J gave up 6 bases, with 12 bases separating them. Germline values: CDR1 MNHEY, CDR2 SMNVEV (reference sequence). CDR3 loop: CASGGMTDTQYF. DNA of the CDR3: TGTGCCAGCGGCGGGATGACGGATACGCAGTATTTT.

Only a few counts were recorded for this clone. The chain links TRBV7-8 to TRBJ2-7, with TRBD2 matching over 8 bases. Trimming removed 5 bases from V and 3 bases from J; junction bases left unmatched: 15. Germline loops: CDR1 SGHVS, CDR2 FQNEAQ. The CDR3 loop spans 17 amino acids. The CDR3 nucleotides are TGTGCCAGCAGCGGGCGGGGGGCCGGCGGCGGATACTACGAGCAGTACTTC. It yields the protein CASSGRGAGGGYYEQYF.

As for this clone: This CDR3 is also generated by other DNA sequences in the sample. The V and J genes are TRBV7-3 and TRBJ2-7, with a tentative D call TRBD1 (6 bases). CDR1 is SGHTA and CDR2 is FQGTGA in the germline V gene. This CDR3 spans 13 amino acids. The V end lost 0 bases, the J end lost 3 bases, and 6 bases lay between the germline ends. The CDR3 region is CASSLTGGYEQYF. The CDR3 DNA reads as TGTGCCAGCAGCTTAACAGGGGGCTACGAGCAGTACTTC.